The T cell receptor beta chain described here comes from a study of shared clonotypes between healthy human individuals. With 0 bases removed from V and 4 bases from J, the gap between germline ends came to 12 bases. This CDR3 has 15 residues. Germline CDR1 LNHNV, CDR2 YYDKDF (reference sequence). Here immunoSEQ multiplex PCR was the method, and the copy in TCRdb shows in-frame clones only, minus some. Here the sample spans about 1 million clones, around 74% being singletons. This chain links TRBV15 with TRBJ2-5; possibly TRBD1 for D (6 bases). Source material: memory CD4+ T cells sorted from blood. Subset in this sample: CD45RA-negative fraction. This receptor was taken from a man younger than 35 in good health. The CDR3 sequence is CATSRDNRVGETQYF. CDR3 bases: TGTGCCACCAGCAGAGATAACAGGGTAGGAGAGACCCAGTACTTC. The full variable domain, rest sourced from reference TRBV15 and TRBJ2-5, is DAMVIQNPRYQVTQFGKPVTLSCSQTLNHNVMYWYQQKSSQAPKLLFHYYDKDFNNEADTPDNFQSRRPNTSFCFLDIRSPGLGDTAMYLCATSRDNRVGETQYFGPGTRLLVL.